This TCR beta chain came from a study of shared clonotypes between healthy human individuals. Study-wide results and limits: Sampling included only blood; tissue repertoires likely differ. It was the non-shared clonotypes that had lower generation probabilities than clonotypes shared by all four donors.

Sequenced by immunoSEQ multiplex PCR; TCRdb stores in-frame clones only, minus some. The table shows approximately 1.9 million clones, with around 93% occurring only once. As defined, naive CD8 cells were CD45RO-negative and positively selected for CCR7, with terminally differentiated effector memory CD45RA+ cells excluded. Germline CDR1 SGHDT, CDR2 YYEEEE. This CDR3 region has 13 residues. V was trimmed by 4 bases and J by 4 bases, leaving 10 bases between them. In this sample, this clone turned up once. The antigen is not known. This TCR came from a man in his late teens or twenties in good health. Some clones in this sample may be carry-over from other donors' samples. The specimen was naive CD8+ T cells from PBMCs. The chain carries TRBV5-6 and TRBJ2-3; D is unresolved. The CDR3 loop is CASSAVAADTQYF. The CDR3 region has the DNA TGTGCCAGCAGCGCTGTGGCAGCAGATACGCAGTATTTT.